This is a list of T cell receptor beta chains from one sample in a study of Graves' ophthalmopathy and Graves' hyperthyroidism. TCRdb re-derived calls from the multiplex PCR reads in MiXCR, one entry per CDR3 protein. Altogether 300,000 to 500,000 distinct CDR3 sequences are present, roughly 15% being singletons, with the ten largest covering roughly 7%. Sequencing input: peripheral blood. The receptors were gathered from a woman between 18 and 29 years old with stable Graves' hyperthyroidism. Each CDR3 is given with its conserved first and last residue. Fields, in order: V gene, clone size, J gene, CDR3 protein. Rows give clone size only sometimes, using once, few, many, or a class for an expanded clone.

v_call: TRBV28
clone_size: -
j_call: TRBJ1-4
cdr3_aa: CASSPTDGGRREKLFF

v_call: TRBV11-2
clone_size: many
j_call: TRBJ1-3
cdr3_aa: CASSLIGDTIYF

v_call: TRBV6-1
clone_size: -
j_call: TRBJ2-7
cdr3_aa: CASSLYRGGEYEQYF

v_call: TRBV6-5
clone_size: -
j_call: TRBJ2-7
cdr3_aa: CASSYSGRALDEQYF

v_call: TRBV13
clone_size: -
j_call: TRBJ2-7
cdr3_aa: CASSRSGGARGYEQYF

v_call: TRBV12-5
clone_size: many
j_call: TRBJ2-2
cdr3_aa: CASGLPILGTGNTGELFF

v_call: TRBV5-1
clone_size: -
j_call: TRBJ1-2
cdr3_aa: CASTGGDRGFSF

v_call: TRBV24-1
clone_size: few
j_call: TRBJ1-5
cdr3_aa: CATSDTRTHQPQHF

v_call: TRBV12-3/TRBV12-4
clone_size: many
j_call: TRBJ2-7
cdr3_aa: CASSTSGGAYEQYF

v_call: TRBV7-9
clone_size: many
j_call: TRBJ2-7
cdr3_aa: CASSSSRDRGREQYF

v_call: TRBV5-1
clone_size: -
j_call: TRBJ2-7
cdr3_aa: CASSLSQGTYEQYF

v_call: TRBV5-1
clone_size: many
j_call: TRBJ2-7
cdr3_aa: CASSLAHEYEQYF

v_call: TRBV29-1
clone_size: many
j_call: TRBJ2-7
cdr3_aa: CSGRISSGTTYEQYF

v_call: TRBV5-1
clone_size: many
j_call: TRBJ2-7
cdr3_aa: CASSRTRGSSYEQYF

v_call: TRBV19
clone_size: -
j_call: TRBJ2-4
cdr3_aa: CASSIGLLAKNIKYF

v_call: TRBV2
clone_size: few
j_call: TRBJ2-2
cdr3_aa: CASRLREVGELFF

v_call: TRBV19
clone_size: many
j_call: TRBJ2-2
cdr3_aa: CASSIGGTGELFF

v_call: TRBV6-5
clone_size: many
j_call: TRBJ1-1
cdr3_aa: CASSYKQGAEAFF

v_call: TRBV7-3
clone_size: -
j_call: TRBJ2-6
cdr3_aa: CASSLSGTSGRSGANVLTF

v_call: TRBV11-2
clone_size: many
j_call: TRBJ1-5
cdr3_aa: CASSLIGTGLRNQPQHF

v_call: TRBV10-3
clone_size: many
j_call: TRBJ2-7
cdr3_aa: CAITDPGQGKEQYF

v_call: TRBV12-3/TRBV12-4
clone_size: many
j_call: TRBJ1-5
cdr3_aa: CASKARDRGYNQPQHF

v_call: TRBV19
clone_size: many
j_call: TRBJ2-7
cdr3_aa: CASSPSAGTGFNEQYF

v_call: TRBV5-1
clone_size: many
j_call: TRBJ2-2
cdr3_aa: CASSPRTGYTGELFF

v_call: TRBV6-1
clone_size: many
j_call: TRBJ1-5
cdr3_aa: CASRQDRVGQPQHF

v_call: TRBV6-2/TRBV6-3
clone_size: many
j_call: TRBJ1-1
cdr3_aa: CASSYHPAVGTEAFF

v_call: TRBV6-1
clone_size: many
j_call: TRBJ1-1
cdr3_aa: CASSMTGIREAFF

v_call: TRBV28
clone_size: many
j_call: TRBJ2-5
cdr3_aa: CASSIGTGYQETQYF

v_call: TRBV6-2/TRBV6-3
clone_size: many
j_call: TRBJ1-5
cdr3_aa: CASSYINNQPQHF

v_call: TRBV11-2
clone_size: few
j_call: TRBJ2-4
cdr3_aa: CASSLDRGVQYF

v_call: TRBV5-1
clone_size: -
j_call: TRBJ1-1
cdr3_aa: CAISLGQGRTEAFF

v_call: TRBV20-1
clone_size: -
j_call: TRBJ2-5
cdr3_aa: CSATPGSGRETQYF

v_call: TRBV20-1
clone_size: many
j_call: TRBJ1-1
cdr3_aa: CSARDQWLGTEAFF

v_call: TRBV27
clone_size: few
j_call: TRBJ2-7
cdr3_aa: CASRPGGSSYEQYF

v_call: TRBV14
clone_size: many
j_call: TRBJ1-5
cdr3_aa: CASSQDRDRRNNQPQHF

v_call: TRBV4-2
clone_size: many
j_call: TRBJ2-5
cdr3_aa: CASSPRRAALDRETQYF

v_call: TRBV12-3/TRBV12-4
clone_size: many
j_call: TRBJ1-1
cdr3_aa: CASSLALRQEEAFF

v_call: TRBV27
clone_size: -
j_call: TRBJ2-7
cdr3_aa: CASSLVSPANEQYF

v_call: TRBV2
clone_size: many
j_call: TRBJ2-3
cdr3_aa: CASSWDSKTNTDTQYF

v_call: TRBV12-3/TRBV12-4
clone_size: -
j_call: TRBJ1-1
cdr3_aa: CASNTGWTEAFF

v_call: TRBV5-1
clone_size: many
j_call: TRBJ1-1
cdr3_aa: CASSQGGVVNTEAFF

v_call: TRBV6-2/TRBV6-3
clone_size: -
j_call: TRBJ1-5
cdr3_aa: CAIKSQGNQPQHF

v_call: TRBV12-3/TRBV12-4
clone_size: many
j_call: TRBJ1-1
cdr3_aa: CASTPVGQTNTEAFF

v_call: TRBV6-5
clone_size: -
j_call: TRBJ2-7
cdr3_aa: CASSYSTGVSSYEQYF

v_call: TRBV6-1
clone_size: -
j_call: TRBJ2-2
cdr3_aa: CASSEKFRDTGELFF

v_call: TRBV20-1
clone_size: many
j_call: TRBJ1-2
cdr3_aa: CSAERGDKDYGYTF

v_call: TRBV5-1
clone_size: few
j_call: TRBJ2-5
cdr3_aa: CASSLGQVQETQYF

v_call: TRBV12-3/TRBV12-4
clone_size: -
j_call: TRBJ2-7
cdr3_aa: CASSFGTPPYEQYF

v_call: TRBV7-3
clone_size: many
j_call: TRBJ2-2
cdr3_aa: CASSNQGGGELFF

v_call: TRBV7-9
clone_size: -
j_call: TRBJ2-2
cdr3_aa: CASSLVGSTGELFF

v_call: TRBV11-2
clone_size: few
j_call: TRBJ1-1
cdr3_aa: CASSLRGTAAMNTEAFF

v_call: TRBV6-1
clone_size: once
j_call: TRBJ2-5
cdr3_aa: CASSPEVGALETQYF

v_call: TRBV9
clone_size: many
j_call: TRBJ2-2
cdr3_aa: CASSGNRRGGELFF

v_call: TRBV12-3/TRBV12-4
clone_size: -
j_call: TRBJ2-7
cdr3_aa: CASSPTGLWGEQYF

v_call: TRBV12-3/TRBV12-4
clone_size: many
j_call: TRBJ1-6
cdr3_aa: CASSYDISNSPLHF

v_call: TRBV12-3/TRBV12-4
clone_size: few
j_call: TRBJ1-3
cdr3_aa: CASSFLSTTGNTIYF

v_call: TRBV19
clone_size: few
j_call: TRBJ2-2
cdr3_aa: CASENWGQANTGELFF

v_call: TRBV29-1
clone_size: many
j_call: TRBJ1-1
cdr3_aa: CSGGENTEAFF

v_call: TRBV11-2
clone_size: few
j_call: TRBJ2-5
cdr3_aa: CASSLGLAGGKETQYF

v_call: TRBV4-1
clone_size: -
j_call: TRBJ1-1
cdr3_aa: CASSQPHRGRKTTEAFF